Listed here are 32 T cell receptor beta chains from one sample, sequenced in a study of T cell responses to AZD1222 COVID-19 vaccine. Sequenced by immunoSEQ multiplex PCR; TCRdb stores in-frame clones only, minus some. This table has 170,000 or so clones, roughly 93% appearing once. The source was peripheral blood, collected 28 days after the second dose of the MenACWY control vaccine. The source of these receptors is an adult who received the MenACWY meningococcal vaccine as a control.

This sequence joins TRBV7-9 and TRBJ2-7, with D tentatively TRBD1 or TRBD2 (5 bases each). CDR1 is SEHNR, CDR2 FQNEAQ, per germline (reference sequence). The CDR3 is 15 residues long. Trimming pared 4 bases from V and 0 bases from J, leaving 13 bases between. The CDR3 DNA is TGTGCCAGCAGCTCTCGGGACGGACTCTCCTACGAGCAGTACTTC. It codes for CASSSRDGLSYEQYF.

The V and J genes are TRBV4-2 and TRBJ2-5; 8 nucleotides align to TRBD2. Germline V gene sequence: CDR1 LGHNA, CDR2 YNFKEQ. CDR3 size: 15 residues. Trimming cost V 2 bases and J 1 base; bases outside gene matches: 3. As DNA, the CDR3 is TGTGCCAGCAGCCAACCGGGGGGGGCCCAAGAGACCCAGTACTTC. The encoded protein is CASSQPGGAQETQYF.

The V gene is TRBV18, the J gene TRBJ1-5; TRBD1 agrees at 10 bases. CDR1 and CDR2 (germline): KGHSH, LQKENI. The length of the CDR3 is 15 residues. V gave up 6 bases and J gave up 2 bases; unmatched junction bases: 4. The CDR3 protein is CASSEGTGGNQPQHF. The DNA for the CDR3 is TGTGCCAGCTCGGAAGGGACAGGGGGCAATCAGCCCCAGCATTTT.

V is TRBV30 and J is TRBJ1-4; 9 bases fit TRBD1. CDR3 length: 17 residues. Germline V gene lookup returns CDR1 GTSNPN and CDR2 SVGIG (reference sequence). Losses at the gene ends were 0 bases for V and 4 bases for J; bases not matched to a gene: 9. CDR3 loop: CAWSVRDRAAFNEKLFF. In DNA, the CDR3 is TGTGCCTGGAGTGTACGGGACAGGGCCGCATTTAATGAAAAACTGTTTTTT.

The chain couples TRBV4-1 to TRBJ1-6; TRBD1 is a possible D gene (5 bases). The CDR3 sequence is 15 residues long. V dropped 2 bases and J dropped 8 bases, with 13 bases sitting between them. In germline, CDR1 is MGHRA, CDR2 YSYEKL. The CDR3 loop is CASSQSGTGHSPLHF. For the CDR3, the DNA is TGCGCCAGCAGCCAAAGCGGGACGGGACATTCACCCCTCCACTTT.

The chain joins TRBV29-1 to TRBJ1-1; TRBD1 aligns across 8 bases. CDR1 is SQVTM, CDR2 ANQGSEA, per germline. The V and J ends lost 6 bases and 4 bases, in that order; junction bases with no gene match: 4. The CDR3 length is 12 residues. This CDR3 reads CSVTTGGTEAFF. The CDR3, as DNA: TGCAGCGTCACCACAGGGGGCACTGAAGCTTTCTTT. Variable domain in full (rest from reference TRBV29-1 and TRBJ1-1): SAVISQKPSRDICQRGTSLTIQCQVDSQVTMMFWYRQQPGQSLTLIATANQGSEATYESGFVIDKFPISRPNLTFSTLTVSNMSPEDSSIYLCSVTTGGTEAFFGQGTRLTVV.

J is TRBJ2-3 and V is TRBV2; unclear D gene. Germline V gene sequence: CDR1 SNHLY, CDR2 FYNNEI. V lost 9 bases, J lost 1 base, and 20 bases lay in between. The CDR3 spans 16 residues. This CDR3 reads CASRLDRGSRTDTQYF. DNA for the CDR3: TGTGCCAGTCGTTTAGACCGTGGATCGCGCACAGATACGCAGTATTTT.

The chain joins TRBV6-5 to TRBJ1-1; D unclear. In germline, CDR1 is MNHEY, CDR2 SVGAGI. This CDR3 region has 15 residues. V was shortened by 0 bases and J by 8 bases, with 16 bases between the two germline ends. The CDR3 loop is CASSYSRTPTREAFF. The DNA for the CDR3 is TGTGCCAGCAGTTACTCGAGGACCCCAACTCGAGAAGCTTTCTTT.

This clone was counted a single time. The chain is built from TRBV28 and TRBJ1-2; D unresolved. Between the trimmed V and J ends, which lost 7 bases and 1 base, there was a span of 13 bases. In germline, CDR1 is MDHEN, CDR2 SYDVKM. This CDR3 region has 14 residues. The CDR3 loop is CASTLSPLNYGYTF. In DNA form, the CDR3 reads TGTGCCAGCACCCTATCCCCCCTTAACTATGGCTACACCTTC.

The chain joins TRBV6-2 or TRBV6-3 to TRBJ1-2; no firm D call. Germline V gives CDR1 MNHEY, CDR2 SVGEGT. This CDR3 is built from 12 residues. V was shortened by 4 bases and J by 6 bases, with 9 bases between the two germline ends. Here the CDR3 reads CASSSPGDGYTF. For the CDR3, the DNA is TGTGCCAGCAGTTCCCCTGGGGATGGCTACACCTTC.

The chain links TRBV5-1 to TRBJ2-1, with 10 bases matching TRBD1. CDR1 SGHRS and CDR2 YFSETQ come from the germline V gene. The CDR3 is 14 residues long. The ends lost 2 bases at V and 6 bases at J; junction bases unmatched: 2. The CDR3 DNA follows: TGCGCCAGCAGCTTACGGACAGGGGGCAATGAGCAGTTCTTC. This gives the protein CASSLRTGGNEQFF.

Regarding this clone: The sample has other DNA sequences that encode this CDR3 too. The V and J genes are TRBV2 and TRBJ2-3; no clear D gene. This CDR3 region has 12 residues. Trimming pared 3 bases from V and 3 bases from J, leaving 4 bases between. The germline gives CDR1 SNHLY, CDR2 FYNNEI. The CDR3 region is CASSDNTDTQYF. The DNA for the CDR3 is TGTGCCAGCAGTGATAATACAGATACGCAGTATTTT.

This clone was found a few times. This sequence joins TRBV28 and TRBJ2-5; TRBD2 aligns across 7 bases. The CDR3 spans 13 residues. The ends lost 5 bases at V and 6 bases at J; junction bases unmatched: 6. CDR1 and CDR2 from the germline V gene are MDHEN and SYDVKM. CDR3: CASSPREGKTQYF. The CDR3 DNA is TGTGCCAGCAGTCCAAGGGAGGGGAAGACCCAGTACTTC.

The V call is TRBV6-5, the J call TRBJ1-5, with no clear D. The CDR3 spans 15 residues. Germline V gives CDR1 MNHEY, CDR2 SVGAGI. Trimming pared 4 bases from V and 2 bases from J, leaving 12 bases between. CDR3 coding DNA: TGTGCCAGCAGTTCCCTTGACTATGGCAATCAGCCCCAGCATTTT. Translated: CASSSLDYGNQPQHF.

This chain joins TRBV24-1 and TRBJ2-5, with D possibly being TRBD2 (6 bases). Germline CDR1 is KGHDR and CDR2 is SFDVKD. Trimming pared 0 bases from V and 3 bases from J, leaving 13 bases between. The CDR3 consists of 16 residues. The CDR3 region is CATSDLRGTPKETQYF. The DNA of the CDR3 is TGTGCCACCAGTGATTTGCGAGGGACTCCTAAAGAGACCCAGTACTTC.

The genes are TRBV6-5 and TRBJ1-2; a possible D gene is TRBD1 (6 bases). Trimming pared 2 bases from V and 3 bases from J, leaving 13 bases between. Germline V gives CDR1 MNHEY, CDR2 SVGAGI. This CDR3 region has 15 residues. Written as DNA, the CDR3 is TGTGCCAGCAGTTACGGGGGGGCGCGTGACTATGGCTACACCTTC. It is translated as CASSYGGARDYGYTF.

The chain joins TRBV28 to TRBJ2-2, with 9 bases fitting TRBD2. The V and J ends lost 4 bases and 4 bases, in that order; junction bases with no gene match: 4. The CDR3 contains 15 residues. CDR1 is MDHEN and CDR2 is SYDVKM in the germline V gene. The CDR3 reads CASSSASGVTGELFF. The CDR3 DNA reads TGTGCCAGCAGTTCCGCTAGCGGGGTCACCGGGGAGCTGTTTTTT.

The chain is built from TRBV14 and TRBJ2-7; weak D call: TRBD1 (7 bases). V was pared by 4 bases and J by 2 bases, with 15 bases between. Germline CDR1 SGHDN, CDR2 FVKESK. This CDR3 contains 15 residues. CDR3 sequence reads: CASSRGTVMAYEQYF. CDR3 DNA: TGTGCCAGCAGCCGCGGGACAGTCATGGCCTACGAGCAGTACTTC.

The rearrangement joins TRBV16 to TRBJ1-5; possibly TRBD1 for D (5 bases). Per the germline V gene, CDR1 is KGHSY and CDR2 is FQNENV. V shed 7 bases and J shed 4 bases, with 14 bases lying between them. There are 14 residues in the CDR3. DNA of the CDR3: TGTGCCAGCAATCAGGTGGACAAGAATCAGCCCCAGCATTTT. Protein product: CASNQVDKNQPQHF. The whole variable domain, filled in from reference TRBV16 and TRBJ1-5, reads GEEVAQTPKHLVRGEGQKAKLYCAPIKGHSYVFWYQQVLKNEFKFLISFQNENVFDETGMPKERFSAKCLPNSPCSLEIQATKLEDSAVYFCASNQVDKNQPQHFGDGTRLSIL.

This clone has a single count. This chain links TRBV2 with TRBJ1-4; the D gene is possibly TRBD1 (6 bases). The V end was cut by 5 bases, the J end by 0 bases, with 10 bases between. This CDR3 contains 15 residues. Germline V gene data show CDR1 as SNHLY and CDR2 as FYNNEI. The CDR3, as DNA: TGTGCCAGCAGTCGAGGGGGGGCAACTAATGAAAAACTGTTTTTT. Its protein is CASSRGGATNEKLFF.

J is TRBJ1-4 and V is TRBV7-6; perhaps TRBD1 as D (5 bases). Germline CDR1 SGHVS, CDR2 FNYEAQ. V lost 6 bases to trimming and J lost 0 bases, with 11 bases between them. CDR3 size: 15 residues. For the CDR3, the DNA is TGTGCCAGCAGACAATCAGGGTCAACTAATGAAAAACTGTTTTTT. Translation: CASRQSGSTNEKLFF. The full variable domain, in which reference TRBV7-6 and TRBJ1-4 provide the parts outside the CDR3, is GAGVSQSPRYKVTKRGQDVALRCDPISGHVSLYWYRQALGQGPEFLTYFNYEAQQDKSGLPNDRFSAERPEGSISTLTIQRTEQRDSAMYRCASRQSGSTNEKLFFGSGTQLSVL.

This sequence joins TRBV6-5 and TRBJ1-5; a possible D gene is TRBD1 (5 bases). The CDR3 covers 12 residues. Germline CDR1 and CDR2: MNHEY and SVGAGI. V lost 5 bases to trimming and J lost 8 bases, with 10 bases between them. The CDR3 reads CASSRTGEPQHF. The CDR3 DNA reads as TGTGCCAGCAGTAGAACGGGGGAGCCCCAGCATTTT.

The chain couples TRBV14 to TRBJ1-4; D is uncertain. Germline V gene sequence: CDR1 SGHDN, CDR2 FVKESK. V was clipped by 2 bases and J by 7 bases, with 8 bases between them. This CDR3 has 13 amino acids. The CDR3 here is CASSQISSEKLFF. As DNA, the CDR3 is TGTGCCAGCAGCCAAATTTCTTCTGAAAAACTGTTTTTT.

The chain's CDR3 is CASRRGERDKYGYTF. CDR3 in DNA: TGTGCCAGCAGACGGGGTGAGAGGGACAAGTATGGCTACACCTTC. The rearrangement uses TRBV27 and TRBJ1-2, with a possible D match to TRBD1 (6 bases). The CDR3 runs to 15 residues. The germline gives CDR1 MNHEY, CDR2 SMNVEV (reference sequence). Trimming took 6 bases from V and 5 from J, leaving 19 bases between them.

The V call is TRBV19, the J call TRBJ1-5, with 8 bases identical to TRBD1. With V trimmed by 5 bases and J by 0 bases, 9 bases remained unmatched. The CDR3 consists of 17 residues. The V gene's germline CDR1 is LNHDA and CDR2 SQIVND (reference sequence). The CDR3 protein is CASSLGQGRDSNQPQHF. The CDR3 nucleotides are TGTGCCAGTAGTCTCGGACAGGGCCGTGATAGCAATCAGCCCCAGCATTTT.

The rearrangement links TRBV9 to TRBJ1-3; D is ambiguous. The V and J ends lost 0 bases and 5 bases respectively, with 15 bases between them. CDR3 length: 16 amino acids. CDR1 and CDR2 (germline): SGDLS, YYNGEE. This CDR3 is CASSVGRRQSRNTIYF. CDR3 in DNA: TGTGCCAGCAGCGTAGGAAGGAGGCAATCTAGAAACACCATATATTTT.

V usage is TRBV7-2 and J usage is TRBJ1-5; 8 bases are a match to TRBD1. V was clipped by 5 bases and J by 6 bases; unmatched bases: 6. Looked up from germline, CDR1 is SGHTA and CDR2 is FQGNSA. There are 14 residues in the CDR3. The CDR3 bases are TGTGCCAGCAGCCCCCACAGGGGGAGTCAGCCCCAGCATTTT. Protein product: CASSPHRGSQPQHF.

V and J are TRBV15 and TRBJ1-4; TRBD1 agrees at 7 bases. The length of the CDR3 is 16 residues. CDR1 is LNHNV and CDR2 is YYDKDF in the germline V gene (reference sequence). With V trimmed by 0 bases and J by 4 bases, 5 bases remained unmatched. CDR3 in DNA: TGTGCCACCAGCAGAGAACCGGGACAGTATAATGAAAAACTGTTTTTT. Its translation is CATSREPGQYNEKLFF.

The V call is TRBV28, the J call TRBJ1-5, with D possibly TRBD1 on 5 matching bases. The CDR3 consists of 15 residues. V shed 6 bases and J shed 6 bases, with 18 bases lying between them. Germline assignment: CDR1 MDHEN and CDR2 SYDVKM. Here the CDR3 DNA reads TGTGCCAGCAGCCCTGGGGGGACGGTAGGTCAGCCCCAGCATTTT. Protein: CASSPGGTVGQPQHF.

This chain joins TRBV12-3 or TRBV12-4 and TRBJ2-2; D unresolved. Trimming shortened V by 1 base and J by 5 bases, and 2 bases separated the two germline ends. The CDR3 spans 12 residues. CDR3: CASSLVTGELFF. The CDR3 region has the DNA TGTGCCAGCAGTTTAGTTACCGGGGAGCTGTTTTTT.

Here the CDR3 reads CASSVWDRGNEQFF. CDR3 DNA sequence: TGTGCCAGCAGTGTCTGGGACAGGGGCAATGAGCAGTTCTTC. The chain links TRBV2 to TRBJ2-1; 10 nucleotides align to TRBD1. CDR1 and CDR2 from the germline V gene are SNHLY and FYNNEI. V lost 4 bases to trimming and J lost 6 bases; unmatched junction nucleotides: 3. The CDR3 spans 14 residues. Full variable domain (rest looked up from reference TRBV2 and TRBJ2-1): EPEVTQTPSHQVTQMGQEVILRCVPISNHLYFYWYRQILGQKVEFLVSFYNNEISEKSEIFDDQFSVERPDGSNFTLKIRSTKLEDSAMYFCASSVWDRGNEQFFGPGTRLTVL.

The chain has TRBV9 and TRBJ1-6; D is unclear. Germline V gives CDR1 SGDLS, CDR2 YYNGEE. The CDR3 totals 13 residues. V was cut by 4 bases and J by 7 bases, with 9 bases left in between. The CDR3 DNA reads as TGTGCCAGCAGCCCAGTACCGAATTCACCCCTCCACTTT. Translating gives CASSPVPNSPLHF.